These T cell receptor beta chains were read from a single sample in a study of cytomegalovirus exposure and HLA in healthy donors. Repertoires were generated with immunoSEQ multiplex PCR, while TCRdb's copy carries only in-frame clones and drops some. The sample records tens of thousands of clones, more than 75% being singletons. The specimen sequenced was PBMCs. The receptors derive from a man aged 18-30 years in good health and CMV-seropositive. Each CDR3 is given with its conserved first and last residue. D genes are given only for firm matches. A clone size is listed for some rows: how often the clone was seen (once, few, many), or a class if it is expanded.

clone size	V gene	J gene	D gene	CDR3 protein	CDR3 DNA
.	TRBV6-1	TRBJ1-1	TRBD1	CASSARTGTGRAEAFF	TGTGCCAGCAGTGCACGGACAGGGACGGGTAGGGCTGAAGCTTTCTTT
.	TRBV30	TRBJ1-1	.	CAQGRATEAFF	TGTGCCCAAGGCAGGGCCACTGAAGCTTTCTTT
.	TRBV6-5	TRBJ1-1	.	CASSYEGATEAFF	TGTGCCAGCAGTTACGAAGGGGCCACTGAAGCTTTCTTT
.	TRBV28	TRBJ1-6	.	CASSLTPNSPLHF	TGTGCCAGCAGTTTGACTCCCAATTCACCCCTCCACTTT
.	TRBV5-6	TRBJ2-7	.	CASSSASSEQYF	TGTGCCAGCAGCTCCGCGTCGTCAGAGCAGTACTTC
.	TRBV30	TRBJ2-3	.	CAWSGAVQADTQYF	TGTGCCTGGAGTGGGGCGGTACAGGCAGATACGCAGTATTTT
.	TRBV29-1	TRBJ2-1	TRBD2	CSVESGASGSPTYNEQFF	TGCAGCGTTGAAAGTGGGGCTAGCGGGAGCCCCACGTACAATGAGCAGTTCTTC
.	TRBV5-1	TRBJ1-5	TRBD1	CASSLETGDQPQHF	TGCGCCAGCAGCTTGGAGACAGGGGATCAGCCCCAGCATTTT
once	TRBV5-1	TRBJ1-5	.	CASSFTGREEKHF	TGCGCCAGCAGCTTTACCGGTCGGGAGGAGAAGCATTTT
few	TRBV29-1	TRBJ2-5	TRBD1	CSVTTGDGAETQYF	TGCAGCGTTACGACAGGGGATGGAGCAGAGACCCAGTACTTC
.	TRBV7-2	TRBJ2-1	.	CASSYELAVNEQFF	TGTGCCAGCAGCTATGAACTAGCTGTAAATGAGCAGTTCTTC
.	TRBV1	TRBJ2-1	.	CTSSQDKGVTSYNEQFF	TGCACCAGCAGCCAAGATAAGGGGGTGACCTCCTACAATGAGCAGTTCTTC
.	TRBV6-1	TRBJ2-7	.	CASSEARGFYEQYF	TGTGCCAGCAGTGAAGCACGGGGATTCTACGAGCAGTACTTC
once	TRBV27	TRBJ1-2	.	CASSRSGYGYTF	TGTGCCAGCAGTAGATCAGGGTATGGCTACACCTTC
.	TRBV7-9	TRBJ2-1	.	CASSLGGLPYNEQFF	TGTGCCAGCAGCTTAGGGGGGCTCCCCTACAATGAGCAGTTCTTC
.	TRBV30	TRBJ2-1	TRBD2	CAWSGYHSGGAGNEQFF	TGTGCCTGGAGTGGGTACCATAGCGGGGGGGCGGGCAATGAGCAGTTCTTC
.	TRBV6-5	TRBJ2-7	TRBD1	CASSRTGETHYEQYF	TGTGCCAGCAGCCGGACAGGAGAGACTCATTACGAGCAGTACTTC
.	TRBV2	TRBJ1-4	.	CASSDGGRKLFF	TGTGCCAGCAGCGACGGCGGGAGAAAACTGTTTTTT
.	TRBV7-9	TRBJ2-6	TRBD1	CASSSLRDRGRLGANVLTF	TGTGCCAGCAGCTCCCTCCGGGACAGGGGGCGCCTGGGGGCCAACGTCCTGACTTTC
.	TRBV4-1	TRBJ2-2	.	CASSQARQGLDTGELFF	TGCGCCAGCAGCCAAGCTAGGCAGGGGCTTGACACCGGGGAGCTGTTTTTT
.	TRBV18	TRBJ2-7	.	CASSPTGLLSYEQYF	TGTGCCAGCTCACCAACAGGACTACTTTCCTACGAGCAGTACTTC
once	TRBV30	TRBJ1-2	.	CAWSIDSLFNYGYTF	TGTGCCTGGAGCATCGACAGTTTATTTAACTATGGCTACACCTTC
.	TRBV29-1	TRBJ2-7	.	CSVEGRGTHEQYF	TGCAGCGTTGAGGGGAGGGGGACCCACGAGCAGTACTTC
.	TRBV25-1	TRBJ1-6	.	CASSAGEHSPLHF	TGTGCCAGCAGTGCAGGGGAGCATTCACCCCTCCACTTT
.	TRBV5-1	TRBJ2-7	TRBD2	CASSLGTSGRRYEQYF	TGCGCCAGCAGCTTGGGGACTAGCGGGAGACGGTACGAGCAGTACTTC
.	TRBV2	TRBJ2-1	TRBD1	CASSVQGVFDNEQFF	TGTGCCAGCAGTGTACAGGGGGTATTTGACAATGAGCAGTTCTTC
.	TRBV7-9	TRBJ2-2	TRBD1	CASSTQGDRGGELFF	TGTGCCAGCAGCACGCAGGGGGATCGCGGCGGGGAGCTGTTTTTT
.	TRBV25-1	TRBJ1-2	TRBD1	CASSQPGQGYGYTF	TGTGCCAGCAGTCAACCGGGACAGGGCTATGGCTACACCTTC
few	TRBV6-5	TRBJ2-1	.	CASRASWGLDEQFF	TGTGCCAGCAGGGCCTCTTGGGGCCTTGATGAGCAGTTCTTC
.	TRBV30	TRBJ1-2	.	CGVEGSWSRYTF	TGTGGGGTGGAGGGTTCCTGGTCTCGCTACACCTTC
.	TRBV5-1	TRBJ1-4	.	CASSLDGSNEKLFF	TGCGCCAGCAGCCTGGACGGGTCTAATGAAAAACTGTTTTTT
once	TRBV30	TRBJ2-6	.	CAWSSGSSGANVLTF	TGTGCCTGGAGTTCCGGGAGTTCTGGGGCCAACGTCCTGACTTTC
.	TRBV7-9	TRBJ2-7	.	CASSQGAAYEQYF	TGTGCCAGCAGCCAAGGGGCAGCTTACGAGCAGTACTTC
.	TRBV29-1	TRBJ2-7	TRBD1	CSVEYRDSGSYEQYF	TGCAGCGTTGAATATCGGGACAGTGGGTCCTACGAGCAGTACTTC
.	TRBV28	TRBJ1-2	.	CASRMGRGLNYGYTF	TGTGCCAGCAGAATGGGGAGGGGCCTTAACTATGGCTACACCTTC
.	TRBV30	TRBJ2-3	.	CAWTSDSTDTQYF	TGTGCCTGGACTAGCGATAGCACAGATACGCAGTATTTT
.	TRBV18	TRBJ1-5	TRBD1	CASSPSGTVSNQPQHF	TGTGCCAGCTCACCTTCCGGGACAGTGAGCAATCAGCCCCAGCATTTT
.	TRBV4-1	TRBJ2-3	.	CASSQDGLAGSTDTQYF	TGCGCCAGCAGCCAAGATGGGTTGGCAGGGAGCACAGATACGCAGTATTTT
once	TRBV5-1	TRBJ2-1	.	CASSLGGNEQFF	TGCGCCAGCAGCTTGGGCGGTAATGAGCAGTTCTTC
.	TRBV4-1	TRBJ2-5	.	CASSQDKGGGYQETQYF	TGCGCCAGCAGCCAAGATAAGGGCGGGGGCTATCAAGAGACCCAGTACTTC
.	TRBV7-9	TRBJ1-5	TRBD1	CASSLGTGGNQPQHF	TGTGCCAGCAGCTTAGGGACAGGGGGGAATCAGCCCCAGCATTTT
.	TRBV9	TRBJ1-4	.	CASSVGGGVGEKLFF	TGTGCCAGCAGCGTAGGGGGAGGGGTAGGGGAAAAACTGTTTTTT
.	TRBV4-2	TRBJ2-3	TRBD2	CASSQDTAGDPSTDTQYF	TGTGCCAGCAGCCAAGATACAGCGGGAGACCCTAGCACAGATACGCAGTATTTT
.	TRBV2	TRBJ1-5	.	CASLYDRGSNQPQHF	TGTGCCAGTCTCTACGATAGGGGTTCTAATCAGCCCCAGCATTTT
few	TRBV4-1	TRBJ1-4	TRBD1	CASSQEGSWTGPGKLFF	TGCGCCAGCAGCCAAGAAGGTAGTTGGACAGGCCCCGGGAAACTGTTTTTT
.	TRBV21-1	TRBJ2-2	.	CASSTNRGPGELFF	TGTGCCAGCAGCACTAACAGGGGCCCCGGGGAGCTGTTTTTT
.	TRBV7-2	TRBJ2-5	TRBD1	CASSLAGQGIETQYF	TGTGCCAGCAGCTTAGCGGGACAGGGGATAGAGACCCAGTACTTC
.	TRBV30	TRBJ2-5	TRBD1	CAWSGYRGETQYF	TGTGCCTGGAGTGGCTACAGGGGGGAGACCCAGTACTTC
once	TRBV30	TRBJ2-3	TRBD2	CAWRTAGAADTQYF	TGTGCCTGGAGGACGGCGGGAGCGGCAGATACGCAGTATTTT
.	TRBV6-5	TRBJ2-3	.	CASSVEGSGTQYF	TGTGCCAGCAGTGTGGAGGGGAGCGGTACGCAGTATTTT
.	TRBV6-1	TRBJ1-5	.	CASSPLPGNQPQHF	TGTGCCAGCAGTCCGCTGCCGGGCAATCAGCCCCAGCATTTT
.	TRBV6-1	TRBJ1-2	TRBD1	CASNTPGTGRLGYTF	TGTGCCAGCAATACCCCCGGGACAGGGCGTCTTGGCTACACCTTC
.	TRBV6-5	TRBJ1-2	TRBD1	CASSWSEGDSSYGYTF	TGTGCCAGCAGTTGGTCTGAAGGGGACAGCTCTTATGGCTACACCTTC
few	TRBV9	TRBJ2-2	.	CASSALNTGELFF	TGTGCCAGCAGCGCCCTGAACACCGGGGAGCTGTTTTTT
.	TRBV2	TRBJ2-5	.	CASGEQETQYF	TGTGCCAGCGGGGAGCAAGAGACCCAGTACTTC
.	TRBV15	TRBJ1-5	TRBD1	CATSRGVTGGQPQHF	TGTGCCACCAGCAGAGGAGTCACAGGGGGACAGCCCCAGCATTTT
.	TRBV29-1	TRBJ2-3	TRBD2	CSVELAGDGTDTQYF	TGCAGCGTTGAATTAGCGGGAGACGGCACAGATACGCAGTATTTT